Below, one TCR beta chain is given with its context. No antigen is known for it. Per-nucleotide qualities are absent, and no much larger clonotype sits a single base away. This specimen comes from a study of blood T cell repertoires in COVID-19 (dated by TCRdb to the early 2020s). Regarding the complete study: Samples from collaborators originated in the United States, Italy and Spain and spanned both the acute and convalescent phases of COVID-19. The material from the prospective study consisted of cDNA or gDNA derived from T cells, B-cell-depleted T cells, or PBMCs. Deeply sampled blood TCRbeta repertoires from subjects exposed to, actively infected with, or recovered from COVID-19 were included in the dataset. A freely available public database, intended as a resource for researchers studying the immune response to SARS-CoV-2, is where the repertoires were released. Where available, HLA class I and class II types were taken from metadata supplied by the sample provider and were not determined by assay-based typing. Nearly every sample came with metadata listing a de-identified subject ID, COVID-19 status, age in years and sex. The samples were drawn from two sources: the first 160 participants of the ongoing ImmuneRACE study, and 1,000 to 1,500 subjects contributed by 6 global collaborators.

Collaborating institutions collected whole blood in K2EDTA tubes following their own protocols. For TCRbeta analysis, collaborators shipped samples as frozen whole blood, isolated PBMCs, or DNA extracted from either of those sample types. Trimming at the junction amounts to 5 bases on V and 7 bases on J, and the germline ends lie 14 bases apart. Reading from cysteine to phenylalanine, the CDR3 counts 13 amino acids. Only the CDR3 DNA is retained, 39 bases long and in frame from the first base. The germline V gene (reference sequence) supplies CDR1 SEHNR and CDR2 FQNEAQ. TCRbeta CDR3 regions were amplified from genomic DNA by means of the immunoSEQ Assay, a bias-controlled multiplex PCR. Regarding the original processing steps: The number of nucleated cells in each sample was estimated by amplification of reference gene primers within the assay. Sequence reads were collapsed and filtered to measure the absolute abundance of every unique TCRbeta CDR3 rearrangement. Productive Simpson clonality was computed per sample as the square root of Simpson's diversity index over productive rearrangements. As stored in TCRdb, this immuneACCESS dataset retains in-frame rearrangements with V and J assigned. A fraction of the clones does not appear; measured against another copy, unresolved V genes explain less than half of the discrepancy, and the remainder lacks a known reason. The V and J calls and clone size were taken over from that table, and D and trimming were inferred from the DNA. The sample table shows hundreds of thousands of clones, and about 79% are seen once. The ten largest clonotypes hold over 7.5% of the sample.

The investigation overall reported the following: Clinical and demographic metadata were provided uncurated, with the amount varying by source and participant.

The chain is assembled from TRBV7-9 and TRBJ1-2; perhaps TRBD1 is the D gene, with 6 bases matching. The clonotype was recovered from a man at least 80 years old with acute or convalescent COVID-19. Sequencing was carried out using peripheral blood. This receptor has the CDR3 CASSGNTGSGYTF. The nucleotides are TGTGCCAGCAGCGGGAATACAGGGTCTGGCTACACCTTC.